This TCR beta chain comes out of a study of T cell changes during pregnancy in multiple sclerosis (dated by TCRdb to between 2019 and 2020). Regarding the research as a whole: The study examined how the T cell repertoire changed over the course of pregnancy in women with multiple sclerosis.

The library came from the immunoSEQ multiplex PCR assay. The table comes from immuneACCESS by way of TCRdb, which keeps in-frame sequences with V and J called. Part of the clones is missing from these tables; in studies checked, under half for an unresolved V gene and the rest for unknown reasons. Recorded for this sample are 50,000 to 65,000 clones; 88% of them occurred a single time. The ten biggest clones cover 1.5% to 2% of the sample. The germline V gene (reference sequence) supplies CDR1 MNHNY and CDR2 SVGAGI. V is cut back by 2 bases and J by 8 bases, with 2 bases in the junction unmatched. Including the terminal cysteine and phenylalanine, the CDR3 comprises 13 residues. Only the CDR3 part of the read is kept: 39 bases, read in frame from the first base. Concerning this clone: Which antigen it targets is not known. Base qualities are not at hand, and no much larger clone is one base apart.

The clonotype was recovered from a female donor with multiple sclerosis, enrolled in a pregnancy study. The chain joins TRBV6-6 to TRBJ1-4, with 7 bases matching TRBD1. The sample was peripheral blood, taken in the first trimester of pregnancy. The CDR3 region has the sequence CASSYTTGEKLFF. The DNA is TGTGCCAGCAGTTACACGACAGGGGAAAAACTGTTTTTT.